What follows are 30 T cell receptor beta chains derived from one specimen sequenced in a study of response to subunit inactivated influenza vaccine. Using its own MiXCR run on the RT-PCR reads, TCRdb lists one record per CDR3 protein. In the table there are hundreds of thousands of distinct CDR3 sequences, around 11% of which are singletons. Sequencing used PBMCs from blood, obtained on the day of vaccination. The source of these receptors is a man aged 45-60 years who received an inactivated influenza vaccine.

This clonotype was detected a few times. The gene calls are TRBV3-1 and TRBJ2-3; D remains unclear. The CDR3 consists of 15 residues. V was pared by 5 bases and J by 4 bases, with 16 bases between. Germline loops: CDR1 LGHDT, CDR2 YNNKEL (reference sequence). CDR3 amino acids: CASSASHTDADTQYF. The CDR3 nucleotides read TGTGCCAGCAGCGCCTCCCATACAGATGCAGATACGCAGTATTTT.

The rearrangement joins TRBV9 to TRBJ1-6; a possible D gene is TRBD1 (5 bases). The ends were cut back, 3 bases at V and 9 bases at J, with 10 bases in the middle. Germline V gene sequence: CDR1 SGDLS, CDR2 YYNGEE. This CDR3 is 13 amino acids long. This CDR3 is CASSAGHSSPLHF. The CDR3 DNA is TGTGCCAGCAGCGCCGGACACTCTTCACCCCTCCACTTT.

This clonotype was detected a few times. In nucleotides, the CDR3 is TGTGCCAGCAGCCAGCGGACTAGCATAGTCACCGGGGAGCTGTTTTTT. Translation: CASSQRTSIVTGELFF. This sequence joins TRBV3-1 and TRBJ2-2; 8 bases line up with TRBD2. V dropped 3 bases and J dropped 4; count of bases not matched to a gene: 7. From germline, CDR1 is LGHDT and CDR2 YNNKEL (reference sequence). The CDR3 consists of 16 residues.

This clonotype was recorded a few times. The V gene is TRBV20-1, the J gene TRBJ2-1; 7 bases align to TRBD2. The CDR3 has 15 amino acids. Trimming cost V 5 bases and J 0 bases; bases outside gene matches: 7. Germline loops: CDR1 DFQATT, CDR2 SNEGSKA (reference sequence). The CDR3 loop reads CSAFHSGSSYNEQFF. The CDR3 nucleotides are TGCAGTGCTTTCCATAGCGGGTCCTCCTACAATGAGCAGTTCTTC.

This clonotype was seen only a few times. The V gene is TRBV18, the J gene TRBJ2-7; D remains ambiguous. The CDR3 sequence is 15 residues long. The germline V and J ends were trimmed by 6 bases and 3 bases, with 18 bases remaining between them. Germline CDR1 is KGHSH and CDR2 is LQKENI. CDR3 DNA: TGTGCCAGCTCTCCCTTCTCCGAATCCCGCTACGAGCAGTACTTC. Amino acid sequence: CASSPFSESRYEQYF.

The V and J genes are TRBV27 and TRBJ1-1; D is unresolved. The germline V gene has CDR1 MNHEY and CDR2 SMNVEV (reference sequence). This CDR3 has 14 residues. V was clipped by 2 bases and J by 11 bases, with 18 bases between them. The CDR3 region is CASSLNQGNGAAFF. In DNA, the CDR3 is TGTGCCAGCAGTTTAAATCAAGGTAACGGTGCTGCTTTCTTT.

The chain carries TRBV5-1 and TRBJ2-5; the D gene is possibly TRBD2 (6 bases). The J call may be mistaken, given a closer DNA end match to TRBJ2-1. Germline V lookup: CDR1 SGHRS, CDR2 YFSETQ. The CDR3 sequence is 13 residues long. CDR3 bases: TGCGCCAGCAGCTCGGGACTGGATGGGACCCAGTTCTTC. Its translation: CASSSGLDGTQFF.

The CDR3 sequence: CASSIAPRDTQYF. The CDR3 nucleotides are TGCGCCAGCAGCATCGCCCCCCGCGATACGCAGTATTTT. The chain joins TRBV4-3 to TRBJ2-3, with unresolved D. The V gene's germline CDR1 is LGHNA and CDR2 YSLEER. The CDR3 spans 13 residues. The V end was cut by 5 bases, the J end by 6 bases, with 12 bases between.

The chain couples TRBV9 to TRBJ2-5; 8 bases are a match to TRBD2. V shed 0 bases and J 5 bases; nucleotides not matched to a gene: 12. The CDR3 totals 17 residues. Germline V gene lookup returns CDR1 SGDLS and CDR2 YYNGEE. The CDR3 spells CASSVAGAGVSGETQYF. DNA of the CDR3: TGTGCCAGCAGCGTAGCGGGAGCGGGGGTGTCGGGTGAGACCCAGTACTTC.

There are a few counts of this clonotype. As DNA, the CDR3 is TGCAGTGCCCAACAAGGGGCCGGTCAGCCCCAGCATTTT. Residues: CSAQQGAGQPQHF. The chain links TRBV20-1 to TRBJ1-5; possibly TRBD1 for D (5 bases). Germline CDR1 and CDR2: DFQATT and SNEGSKA (reference sequence). This CDR3 comprises 13 residues. Trimming took off 6 bases at V and 6 bases at J, with 15 bases between the two ends.

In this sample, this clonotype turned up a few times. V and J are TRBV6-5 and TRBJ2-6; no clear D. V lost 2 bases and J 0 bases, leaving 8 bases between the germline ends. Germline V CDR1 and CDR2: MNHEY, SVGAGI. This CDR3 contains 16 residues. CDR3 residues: CASSYGSSSGANVLTF. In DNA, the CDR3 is TGTGCCAGCAGTTACGGTAGCAGCTCTGGGGCCAACGTCCTGACTTTC.

The CDR3, as DNA: TGCAGCGTTGAAGGAAGGGACTCAATAGGGTACGAGCAGTACTTC. Translating gives CSVEGRDSIGYEQYF. The gene calls are TRBV29-1 and TRBJ2-7, with D maybe TRBD2 (6 bases). CDR1 is SQVTM and CDR2 is ANQGSEA in the germline V gene. The CDR3 has 15 residues. Trimming removed 1 base at V and 4 bases at J, with 17 bases between.

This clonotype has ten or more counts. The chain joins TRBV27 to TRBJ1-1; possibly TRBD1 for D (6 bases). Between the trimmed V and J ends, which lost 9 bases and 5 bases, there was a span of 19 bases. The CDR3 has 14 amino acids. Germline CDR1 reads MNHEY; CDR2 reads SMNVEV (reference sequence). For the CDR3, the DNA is TGTGCCAGTATAAGGACAGCTATAGGGACTGAAGCTTTCTTT. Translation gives CASIRTAIGTEAFF.

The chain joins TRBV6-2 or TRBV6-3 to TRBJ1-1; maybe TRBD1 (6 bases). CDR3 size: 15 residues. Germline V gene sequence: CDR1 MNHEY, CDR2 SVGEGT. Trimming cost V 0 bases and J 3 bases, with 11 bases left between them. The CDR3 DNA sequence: TGTGCCAGCAGTTACTCGGTTTGGGGGCACACTGAAGCTTTCTTT. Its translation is CASSYSVWGHTEAFF.

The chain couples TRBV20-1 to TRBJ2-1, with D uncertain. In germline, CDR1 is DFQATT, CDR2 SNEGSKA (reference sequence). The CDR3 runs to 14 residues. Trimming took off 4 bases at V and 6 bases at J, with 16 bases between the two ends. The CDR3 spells CSAISPHLVNEQFF. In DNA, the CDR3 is TGCAGTGCTATAAGCCCCCATTTGGTCAATGAGCAGTTCTTC.

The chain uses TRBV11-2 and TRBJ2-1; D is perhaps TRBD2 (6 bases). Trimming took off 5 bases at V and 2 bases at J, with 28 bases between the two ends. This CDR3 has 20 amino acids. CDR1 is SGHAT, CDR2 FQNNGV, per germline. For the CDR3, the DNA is TGTGCCAGCAGCGGCCGTAGTGGTCGAGGGAGGTCGAAGGCCTACAATGAGCAGTTCTTC. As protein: CASSGRSGRGRSKAYNEQFF. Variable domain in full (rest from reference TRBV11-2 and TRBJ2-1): EAGVAQSPRYKIIEKRQSVAFWCNPISGHATLYWYQQILGQGPKLLIQFQNNGVVDDSQLPKDRFSAERLKGVDSTLKIQPAKLEDSAVYLCASSGRSGRGRSKAYNEQFFGPGTRLTVL.

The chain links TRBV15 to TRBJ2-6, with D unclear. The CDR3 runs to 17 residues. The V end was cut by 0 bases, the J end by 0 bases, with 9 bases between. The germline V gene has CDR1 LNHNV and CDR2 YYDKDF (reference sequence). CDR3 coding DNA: TGTGCCACCAGCAGAGAGGAAATTCACTCTGGGGCCAACGTCCTGACTTTC. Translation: CATSREEIHSGANVLTF.

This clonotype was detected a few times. The DNA of the CDR3 is TGTGCCAGCAGCCTTTTATCGGGAAACTCCTACAATGAGCAGTTCTTC. Its protein is CASSLLSGNSYNEQFF. This chain joins TRBV7-2 and TRBJ2-1, with D maybe TRBD2 (5 bases). Germline loops: CDR1 SGHTA, CDR2 FQGNSA. Trimming stripped 5 bases from V and 0 bases from J, with 14 bases between. The CDR3 spans 16 residues.

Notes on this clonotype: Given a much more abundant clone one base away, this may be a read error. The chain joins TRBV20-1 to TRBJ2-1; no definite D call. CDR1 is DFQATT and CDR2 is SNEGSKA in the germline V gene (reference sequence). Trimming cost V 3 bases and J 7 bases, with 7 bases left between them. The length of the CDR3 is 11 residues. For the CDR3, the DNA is TGCAGTGCTAGTTTCGATAATGAGCAGTTCTTC. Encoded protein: CSASFDNEQFF.

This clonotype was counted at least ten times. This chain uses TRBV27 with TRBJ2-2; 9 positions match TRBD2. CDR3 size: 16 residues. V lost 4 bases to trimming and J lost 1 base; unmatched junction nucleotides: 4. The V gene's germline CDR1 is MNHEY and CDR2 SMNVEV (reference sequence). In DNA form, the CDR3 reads TGTGCCAGCAGTTCATCTAGCGGGGTGAACACCGGGGAGCTGTTTTTT. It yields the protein CASSSSSGVNTGELFF.

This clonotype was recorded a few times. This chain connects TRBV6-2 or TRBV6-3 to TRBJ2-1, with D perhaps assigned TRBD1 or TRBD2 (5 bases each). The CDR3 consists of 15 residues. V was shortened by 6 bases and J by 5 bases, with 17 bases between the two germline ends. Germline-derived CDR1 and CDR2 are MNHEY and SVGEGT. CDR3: CASRRPGTENNEQFF. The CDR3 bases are TGTGCCAGCAGACGTCCCGGGACGGAAAACAATGAGCAGTTCTTC.

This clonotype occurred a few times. The CDR3 is CASSHGQGRTEAFF. The CDR3 bases are TGCGCCAGCAGCCATGGACAGGGTCGAACTGAAGCTTTCTTT. This rearrangement joins TRBV5-1 to TRBJ1-1; 8 nucleotides align to TRBD1. This CDR3 has 14 residues. The V gene's germline CDR1 is SGHRS and CDR2 YFSETQ. J gave up 5 bases and V 4 bases, and 7 bases lay outside the gene matches.

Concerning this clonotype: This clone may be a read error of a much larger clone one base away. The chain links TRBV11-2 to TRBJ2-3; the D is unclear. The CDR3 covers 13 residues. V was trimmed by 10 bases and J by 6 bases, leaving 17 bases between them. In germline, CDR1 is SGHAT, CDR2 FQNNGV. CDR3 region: CANTASLGDTQYF. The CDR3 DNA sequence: TGTGCCAACACAGCTTCCTTAGGGGATACGCAGTATTTT.

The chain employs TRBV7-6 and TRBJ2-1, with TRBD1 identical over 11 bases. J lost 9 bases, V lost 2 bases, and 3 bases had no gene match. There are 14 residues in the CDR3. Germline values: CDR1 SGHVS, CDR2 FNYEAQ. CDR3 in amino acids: CASSLRTGGSEQFF. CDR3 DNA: TGTGCCAGCAGCTTACGGACAGGGGGCAGTGAGCAGTTCTTC.

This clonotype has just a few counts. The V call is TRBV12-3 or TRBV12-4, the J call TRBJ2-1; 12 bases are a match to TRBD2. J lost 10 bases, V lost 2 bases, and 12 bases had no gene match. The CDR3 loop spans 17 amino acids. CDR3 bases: TGTGCCAGCAGTTTACCGCTAGCGGGAGGGCGATTGGGGGAGCAGTTCTTC. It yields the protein CASSLPLAGGRLGEQFF.

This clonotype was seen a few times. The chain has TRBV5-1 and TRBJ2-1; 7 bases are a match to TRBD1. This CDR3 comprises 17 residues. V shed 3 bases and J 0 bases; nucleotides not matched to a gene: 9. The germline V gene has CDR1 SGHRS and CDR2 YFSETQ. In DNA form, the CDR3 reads TGCGCCAGCAGCTCGCGTGTGGACAGGTTCTCCTACAATGAGCAGTTCTTC. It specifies CASSSRVDRFSYNEQFF.

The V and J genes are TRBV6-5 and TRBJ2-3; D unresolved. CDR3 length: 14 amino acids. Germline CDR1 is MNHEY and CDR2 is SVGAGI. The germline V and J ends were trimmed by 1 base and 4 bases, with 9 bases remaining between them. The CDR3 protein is CASSYFEFADTQYF. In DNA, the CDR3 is TGTGCCAGCAGTTACTTTGAGTTCGCAGATACGCAGTATTTT.

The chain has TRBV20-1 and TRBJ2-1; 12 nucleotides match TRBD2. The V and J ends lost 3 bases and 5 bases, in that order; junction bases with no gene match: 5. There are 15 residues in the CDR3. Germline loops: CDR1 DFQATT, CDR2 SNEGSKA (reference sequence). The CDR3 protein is CSASRTSGAHNEQFF. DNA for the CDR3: TGCAGTGCTAGTAGGACTAGCGGGGCCCACAATGAGCAGTTCTTC.

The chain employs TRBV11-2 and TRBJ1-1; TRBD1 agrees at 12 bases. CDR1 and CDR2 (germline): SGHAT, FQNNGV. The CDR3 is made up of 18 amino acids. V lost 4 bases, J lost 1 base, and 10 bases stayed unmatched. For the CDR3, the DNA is TGTGCCAGCAGCTCCCTACCCGGGACAGGGGGCAAGAACACTGAAGCTTTCTTT. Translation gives CASSSLPGTGGKNTEAFF.

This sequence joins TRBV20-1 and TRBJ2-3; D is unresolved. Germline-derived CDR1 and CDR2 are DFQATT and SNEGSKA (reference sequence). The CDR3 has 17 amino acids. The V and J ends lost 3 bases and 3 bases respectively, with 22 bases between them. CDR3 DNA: TGCAGTGCTAGTCTCCCACGGGTTCGTGGTAATACAGATACGCAGTATTTT. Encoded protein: CSASLPRVRGNTDTQYF.